This T cell receptor beta chain is drawn from a study of T-cell memory formation after mild COVID-19. Study-wide background: TCR clusters were mostly confined to one donor each. Findings and limits, study-wide: Researchers found some responding clones in pre-infection memory, a sign that cross-reactive memory joined. The CD4+ clones that contracted clustered mainly within CM and EM, and the CD8+ clones concentrated in EMRA.

A remark on this clonotype: The target antigen is unknown.

A single record per CDR3 protein comes from TCRdb applying MiXCR to the 5' RACE reads. The table shows hundreds of thousands of distinct CDR3 sequences, with about 20% occurring only once. V was cut by 0 bases and J by 11 bases, with 11 bases left in between. The germline gives CDR1 SGDLS, CDR2 YYNGEE. The CDR3 runs 12 residues. The sample comprised PBMCs or a T cell subset sorted from them (not recorded which). The chain uses TRBV9 and TRBJ1-1; D gene ambiguous. This TCR was recovered from an adult woman who had mild COVID-19 (a few samples of this study predate the infection). Cell type and time point are not known. The chain's CDR3 is CASSVETGSAFF. CDR3 nucleotide sequence: TGTGCCAGCAGCGTAGAAACGGGCTCTGCTTTCTTT.